These T cell receptor beta chains were read from a single sample in a study of T cell repertoires in aging, cancer and after chemotherapy. TCRdb reanalysed the multiplex PCR reads using MiXCR and keeps one entry per CDR3 protein. This sample has approximately 6,300 distinct CDR3 sequences, with about 32% found just once. Sequencing was performed on blood. The source of these receptors is a human donor with a blood cancer. Each CDR3 is given without its conserved first and last residue. Each record gives: V gene, CDR3 protein.

TRBV5-1 | ASSLAGVGGTEAF
TRBV5-4 | ASSSGRAGNQPQH
TRBV27 | ASSLSGTGELSPLH
TRBV27 | ASSFSSYEQY
TRBV5-1 | ASSLGPNYGYT
TRBV20-1 | SASKEIQGYT
TRBV11-3 | ASSSADTYNEQF
TRBV29-1 | SVGPSSYNEQF
TRBV6-2/TRBV6-3 | ASSFWDFQETQY
TRBV6-5 | ASSYSGGTNQPQH
TRBV29-1 | SARAGDADYYDGYT
TRBV5-4 | ASSTRQETQY
TRBV20-1 | SARAGADSPLH
TRBV20-1 | SARDQTSTYEQY
TRBV14 | ASSRGGLRNEKLF
TRBV11-3 | ASSFGGGETQY
TRBV6-1 | ASSALLWEGQPQH
TRBV20-1 | SARSGLETDTQY
TRBV19 | ASSIGQGHNYNAF
TRBV6-1 | ASSRRSRGIN
TRBV20-1 | SARVGTGKGYGYT
TRBV28 | ASSLAGASTDTQY
TRBV19 | ASRDLASGGYNEQY
TRBV18 | ASSPQSLGGGEQY
TRBV11-3 | ASSLRGLNKDEQF
TRBV6-1 | ASSEAGGSRGETQY
TRBV11-1 | ASSLGSFWVGANVLT
TRBV19 | ASSTGGVNSNQPQH
TRBV15 | ATSSGWTGGSYGYT
TRBV5-5 | ASSHDRGTDTQY
TRBV11-3 | ASSLEGTGIADTQY
TRBV5-4 | ASSFPGGGRNEQF
TRBV6-1 | ASSAEYNTEAF
TRBV15 | ATSRERSSNVADTQY
TRBV18 | ASSHTIGDYEQY
TRBV12-3/TRBV12-4 | ASSTPHTYEQY
TRBV5-5 | ASSPLAGGGETQY
TRBV6-1 | ASRTAYEQY
TRBV27 | ASSLLGGQPQH
TRBV7-9 | ASSLFGHLGVADTQY
TRBV20-1 | SAPWTAHNEQF
TRBV18 | ASSPDRVQETQY
TRBV6-5 | ASSYSNPGSGNTIY
TRBV30 | ASSRGQGAYEQY
TRBV20-1 | SARERISSYNEQF
TRBV6-6 | ASSYSRRRTGGMPEAF
TRBV6-1 | AISPRDSVHEQF
TRBV6-5 | ASSYSIPADTQY